The table lists the clone carrying this T cell receptor beta chain with a few counts. No antigen is known for it. This sample stems from a study of PD-1 blockade in classical Hodgkin lymphoma. On the study more broadly: Nivolumab dosing for patients was 3 mg/kg, administered intravenously every 2 weeks. Whole-study results and caveats: Newly diagnosed patients were reported to exhibit reduced baseline TCR diversity relative to healthy donors. The authors have not defined what causes the repertoire differences, possibly disease activity or prior therapy.

J gave up 3 bases and V 9 bases, and 3 bases lay outside the gene matches. CDR1 is KGHSH, CDR2 LQKENI, per germline. This CDR3 comprises 13 residues. The time point here: cycle 4 day 1 (C4D1), after 5 to 7 weeks of nivolumab. All trial patients relapsed after autologous stem cell transplantation. CD4+ T cells were purified from thawed PBMCs by negative selection. Measured with immunoSEQ multiplex PCR; TCRdb has only the in-frame clones, and not every one. The sample lists roughly 35,000 clones; around nine tenths were seen once. Sample: CD4+ T cells from blood, taken before the fourth cycle of nivolumab. The chain is built from TRBV18 and TRBJ1-1; TRBD1 matches 11 bases. The source is a human donor with classical Hodgkin lymphoma. The CDR3 protein is CASGQGADTEAFF. The DNA of the CDR3 is TGTGCCAGTGGACAGGGGGCCGACACTGAAGCTTTCTTT.